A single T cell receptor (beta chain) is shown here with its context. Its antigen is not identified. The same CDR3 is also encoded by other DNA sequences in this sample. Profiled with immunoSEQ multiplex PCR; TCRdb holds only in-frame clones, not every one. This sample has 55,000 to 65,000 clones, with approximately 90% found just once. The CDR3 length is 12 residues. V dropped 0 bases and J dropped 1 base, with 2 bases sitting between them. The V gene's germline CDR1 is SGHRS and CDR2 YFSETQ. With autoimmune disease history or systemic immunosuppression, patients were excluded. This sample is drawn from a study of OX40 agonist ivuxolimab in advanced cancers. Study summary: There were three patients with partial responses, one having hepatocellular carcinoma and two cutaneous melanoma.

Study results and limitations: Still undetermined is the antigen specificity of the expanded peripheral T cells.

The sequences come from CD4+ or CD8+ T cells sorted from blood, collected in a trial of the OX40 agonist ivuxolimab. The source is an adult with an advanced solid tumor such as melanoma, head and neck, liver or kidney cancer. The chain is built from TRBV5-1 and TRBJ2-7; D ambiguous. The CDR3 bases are TGCGCCAGCAGCTTGGTATCCTACGAGCAGTACTTC. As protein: CASSLVSYEQYF.